Included here is one TCR beta chain sequence, with context. Which antigen it targets is not known. No base qualities exist here, and no much larger clone lies one base off it. This sample was taken from a study of blood T cell repertoires in COVID-19 (dated by TCRdb to 2020 to 2022). Study-level background: Samples covering the acute and convalescent phases of COVID-19 were provided by collaborators in the United States, Italy and Spain. Nearly every sample came with metadata listing a de-identified subject ID, COVID-19 status, age in years and sex. The prospective study material was composed of cDNA or gDNA derived from T cells, B-cell-depleted T cells, or PBMCs. The repertoires were released in a freely available public database intended as a resource for research on the immune response to SARS-CoV-2. The samples were drawn from two sources: the first 160 participants of the ongoing ImmuneRACE study, and 1,200 or so subjects contributed by 6 global collaborators. Where available, HLA class I and class II types were obtained from metadata supplied by the sample provider rather than from assay-based typing. Deeply sampled blood TCRbeta repertoires from subjects exposed to, actively infected with, or recovered from COVID-19 were included in the dataset.

Overall results and qualifications from the work: The amount of clinical and demographic metadata varied by source and participant and was provided uncurated.

Each collaborating institution followed its own protocols to collect whole blood in K2EDTA tubes. For TCRbeta analysis, collaborator samples were shipped as frozen whole blood, as isolated PBMCs, or as DNA extracted from either sample type. CDR1 and CDR2 (SGHTA, FQGNSA) derive from the germline V gene. V loses 1 base, J loses 2 bases, and the germline ends lie 12 bases apart. The CDR3 covers 15 residues, taking in both the cysteine and the phenylalanine. Here the CDR3 DNA is all that survives: 45 bases in frame from base 1. The immunoSEQ Assay, a bias-controlled multiplex PCR, was used to amplify TCRbeta CDR3 regions from genomic DNA. Per the original workflow: The number of nucleated cells in each sample was estimated from the amplification of reference gene primers within the assay. To quantify the absolute abundance of each unique TCRbeta CDR3 rearrangement, sequence reads were collapsed and filtered. For each sample, productive Simpson clonality was calculated as the square root of Simpson's diversity index across productive rearrangements. Held by TCRdb, this immuneACCESS table contains in-frame sequences only and omits some clones. Under half of the omission traces to an unresolved V gene where checked; the cause of the rest is unknown. The V and J calls and clone size come from that table; D and trimming were worked out from the DNA. The sample data list some 58,000 clones, and more than 75% of these were observed just once. The top ten hold over 7.5% of the sample.

The V and J segments used are TRBV7-2 and TRBJ2-7; TRBD1 could be the D gene, as 6 bases match. This receptor was identified in a man aged 45 to 65 with active COVID-19. Sample: peripheral blood. At the DNA level, the sequence is TGTGCCAGCAGCTTAGAACAGGGCATCACCTACGAGCAGTACTTC. It translates as CASSLEQGITYEQYF.